The 30 T cell receptor beta chains presented below share a single source sample, sequenced in a study of T cells after somatic rescue of genetic block. Using immunoSEQ multiplex PCR, the repertoire was profiled, and TCRdb retains in-frame clones only, with some absent. The sample records 100,000 to 120,000 clones, about 93% being singletons. Sample: peripheral blood mononuclear cells (PBMCs). Every receptor here comes from a woman between 18 and 30 years old.

The V and J genes are TRBV4-3 and TRBJ1-1; D is ambiguous. The V and J ends lost 1 base and 3 bases respectively, with 9 bases between them. This CDR3 region has 14 residues. CDR1 LGHNA and CDR2 YSLEER come from the germline V gene. In nucleotides, the CDR3 is TGCGCCAGCAGCCAAGTCATCGGGGACACTGAAGCTTTCTTT. Translating it yields CASSQVIGDTEAFF.

V and J are TRBV19 and TRBJ2-7; D may be TRBD1 or TRBD2 (5 bases each). This CDR3 contains 14 residues. V lost 3 bases to trimming and J lost 3 bases, with 12 bases between them. Germline loops: CDR1 LNHDA, CDR2 SQIVND (reference sequence). CDR3 in DNA: TGTGCCAGTAGTATTGGGACCCCATACTACGAGCAGTACTTC. Translated: CASSIGTPYYEQYF.

This CDR3 reads CASSLVGLPNYGYTF. For the CDR3, the DNA is TGTGCCAGCAGCTTAGTTGGGCTCCCTAACTATGGCTACACCTTC. This chain joins TRBV5-5 and TRBJ1-2; no clear D gene. V was cut by 2 bases and J by 0 bases, with 11 bases left in between. The V gene's germline CDR1 is SGHKS and CDR2 YYEKEE (reference sequence). This CDR3 is built from 15 residues.

CDR3 sequence (DNA): TGTGCCAGCAGCTTGGAGCCCGCCGGGGCCAAAAACATTCAGTACTTC. Its protein is CASSLEPAGAKNIQYF. The rearrangement uses TRBV5-6 and TRBJ2-4; D gene ambiguous. The V gene's germline CDR1 is SGHDT and CDR2 YYEEEE. Trimming took off 0 bases at V and 1 base at J, with 11 bases between the two ends. This CDR3 has 16 residues.

V is TRBV9 and J is TRBJ1-1; D unresolved. The germline V and J ends were trimmed by 3 bases and 0 bases, with 9 bases remaining between them. The CDR3 runs 14 residues. Germline V CDR1 and CDR2: SGDLS, YYNGEE. CDR3 coding DNA: TGTGCCAGCAGCGCCGGGTCCATGAACACTGAAGCTTTCTTT. It yields the protein CASSAGSMNTEAFF.

The chain carries TRBV9 and TRBJ1-1; a weak D match, TRBD1 (5 bases). V lost 0 bases and J 0 bases, leaving 6 bases between the germline ends. Germline CDR1 reads SGDLS; CDR2 reads YYNGEE. The CDR3 runs 14 residues. This chain's CDR3 is CASSVEQVNTEAFF. CDR3 sequence (DNA): TGTGCCAGCAGCGTAGAACAGGTGAACACTGAAGCTTTCTTT.

The chain is built from TRBV7-9 and TRBJ2-7; D remains unclear. Germline V gene lookup returns CDR1 SEHNR and CDR2 FQNEAQ (reference sequence). CDR3 length: 14 residues. Trimming shortened V by 5 bases and J by 10 bases, and 21 bases separated the two germline ends. The CDR3 sequence: CASSPSMDDPSQYF. DNA of the CDR3: TGTGCCAGCAGCCCTTCTATGGACGACCCCTCCCAGTACTTC.

The chain recombines TRBV30 with TRBJ2-3, with a possible D match to TRBD2 (5 bases). The ends were cut back, 2 bases at V and 2 bases at J, with 14 bases in the middle. This CDR3 is built from 15 residues. CDR1 is GTSNPN and CDR2 is SVGIG in the germline V gene (reference sequence). Here the CDR3 DNA reads TGTGCCTGGAGTTCCCCTGGACTTGTCACAGATACGCAGTATTTT. This encodes CAWSSPGLVTDTQYF.

The chain joins TRBV6-4 to TRBJ1-5; D is uncertain. The V and J ends lost 4 bases and 0 bases respectively, with 4 bases between them. CDR3 length: 13 amino acids. Per the germline V gene, CDR1 is MRHNA and CDR2 is SNTAGT. The CDR3 DNA follows: TGTGCCAGCAGTGCTAATAGCAATCAGCCCCAGCATTTT. This codes for CASSANSNQPQHF.

V and J are TRBV19 and TRBJ1-5; possible D gene TRBD1, 6 bases. Trimming pared 5 bases from V and 7 bases from J, leaving 12 bases between. The CDR3 has 13 amino acids. Germline lookup yields CDR1 LNHDA and CDR2 SQIVND (reference sequence). The CDR3, as DNA: TGTGCCAGTAGTCTCTCCGACAGGCAGCCCCAGCATTTT. Translating it yields CASSLSDRQPQHF.

A single count supports this clone. The chain combines TRBV27 with TRBJ1-5; TRBD1 is a possible D gene (5 bases). Germline V gives CDR1 MNHEY, CDR2 SMNVEV (reference sequence). V lost 5 bases and J lost 3, with 23 bases in between. There are 18 residues in the CDR3. The CDR3 here is CASSPHVLGRGVNQPQHF. As DNA, the CDR3 is TGTGCCAGCAGTCCACACGTTCTGGGTCGGGGGGTCAATCAGCCCCAGCATTTT.

This clone was recorded a few times. This rearrangement joins TRBV9 to TRBJ1-1; 7 positions agree with TRBD1. This CDR3 is built from 15 residues. In germline, CDR1 is SGDLS, CDR2 YYNGEE. V was pared by 0 bases and J by 5 bases, with 7 bases of the junction left unmatched. The CDR3 DNA sequence: TGTGCCAGCAGCGTAGAGGGCAGGGGGATAACTGAAGCTTTCTTT. It specifies CASSVEGRGITEAFF. The whole variable domain, filled in from reference TRBV9 and TRBJ1-1, reads DSGVTQTPKHLITATGQRVTLRCSPRSGDLSVYWYQQSLDQGLQFLIQYYNGEERAKGNILERFSAQQFPDLHSELNLSSLELGDSALYFCASSVEGRGITEAFFGQGTRLTVV.

This chain links TRBV5-1 with TRBJ1-1; weak D call: TRBD1 (6 bases). Germline CDR1 and CDR2: SGHRS and YFSETQ. The CDR3 covers 15 residues. Trimming left V 4 bases short and J 0 bases short, with 13 bases between. The CDR3 DNA sequence: TGCGCCAGCAGCCCCCAAACAGGGCTGAACACTGAAGCTTTCTTT. Its translation is CASSPQTGLNTEAFF.

V and J are TRBV28 and TRBJ2-1; D gene uncertain. Trimming pared 6 bases from V and 6 bases from J, leaving 18 bases between. Germline loops: CDR1 MDHEN, CDR2 SYDVKM. The CDR3 has 15 residues. Here the CDR3 DNA reads TGTGCCAGCAGGGCTAGGCTGTCGACTGGCAATGAGCAGTTCTTC. Protein product: CASRARLSTGNEQFF.

The chain combines TRBV11-3 with TRBJ1-1; D ambiguous. This CDR3 spans 13 amino acids. V lost 0 bases to trimming and J lost 1 base, with 3 bases between them. CDR1 and CDR2 from the germline V gene are SGHNT and YENEEA. CDR3 sequence: CASSLEPNTEAFF. CDR3 nucleotides: TGTGCCAGCAGCTTAGAACCGAACACTGAAGCTTTCTTT. The whole variable domain, remainder taken from reference TRBV11-3 and TRBJ1-1, is EAGVVQSPRYKIIEKKQPVAFWCNPISGHNTLYWYLQNLGQGPELLIRYENEEAVDDSQLPKDRFSAERLKGVDSTLKIQPAELGDSAVYLCASSLEPNTEAFFGQGTRLTVV.

CDR3 sequence reads: CASSEQGLIKGSDNEQFF. DNA for the CDR3: TGTGCCAGCAGTGAACAAGGGTTAATAAAAGGGTCGGACAATGAGCAGTTCTTC. The chain combines TRBV25-1 with TRBJ2-1; D remains ambiguous. The CDR3 extends over 18 amino acids. The ends were cut back, 2 bases at V and 5 bases at J, with 22 bases in the middle. CDR1 MGHDK and CDR2 SYGVNS come from the germline V gene. Full variable domain (remainder filled in from reference TRBV25-1 and TRBJ2-1): EADIYQTPRYLVIGTGKKITLECSQTMGHDKMYWYQQDPGMELHLIHYSYGVNSTEKGDLSSESTVSRIRTEHFPLTLESARPSHTSQYLCASSEQGLIKGSDNEQFFGPGTRLTVL.

The rearrangement links TRBV30 to TRBJ2-7, with D maybe TRBD2 (6 bases). This CDR3 region has 16 residues. CDR1 is GTSNPN, CDR2 SVGIG, per germline (reference sequence). The germline V and J ends were trimmed by 0 bases and 5 bases, with 20 bases remaining between them. The CDR3 protein is CAWSVARGTPKDEQYF. In DNA form, the CDR3 reads TGTGCCTGGAGTGTAGCCCGGGGGACTCCTAAGGACGAGCAGTACTTC.

V is TRBV18 and J is TRBJ1-3; D is unclear. This CDR3 has 16 amino acids. Germline-derived CDR1 and CDR2 are KGHSH and LQKENI. V was pared by 5 bases and J by 1 base, with 15 bases between. As DNA, the CDR3 is TGTGCCAGCTCAGAGGTTCCGCGGAGATCTGGAAACACCATATATTTT. It is translated as CASSEVPRRSGNTIYF.

The chain recombines TRBV6-5 with TRBJ2-1; 10 nucleotides line up with TRBD2. The germline CDR1 and CDR2 sequences are MNHEY and SVGAGI. With 4 bases clipped from V and 3 bases from J, the junction kept 3 bases outside the gene matches. CDR3 length equals 15 residues. This CDR3 reads CASSSGTSDYNEQFF. As DNA, the CDR3 is TGTGCCAGCAGTTCCGGGACTAGCGACTACAATGAGCAGTTCTTC.

The sample holds a few counts of this clone. The chain uses TRBV9 and TRBJ1-1; possibly TRBD1 for D (5 bases). Germline V gene lookup returns CDR1 SGDLS and CDR2 YYNGEE. The CDR3 covers 13 residues. The V gene lost 7 bases and the J gene lost 3 bases, with 13 bases spanning the gap. The CDR3 here is CASGTGRDTEAFF. The CDR3 DNA is TGTGCCAGCGGGACGGGGAGGGACACTGAAGCTTTCTTT.

This chain uses TRBV19 with TRBJ1-2; 8 bases match TRBD1. The ends lost 8 bases at V and 2 bases at J; junction bases unmatched: 1. This CDR3 comprises 12 residues. CDR1 is LNHDA, CDR2 SQIVND, per germline (reference sequence). CDR3 amino acids: CASYRGNYGYTF. For the CDR3, the DNA is TGTGCCAGTTACAGGGGGAACTATGGCTACACCTTC.

This clone was seen once. The chain couples TRBV2 to TRBJ1-5; TRBD1 aligns across 10 bases. The CDR3 loop spans 16 amino acids. V gave up 5 bases and J gave up 7 bases; unmatched junction bases: 11. CDR1 SNHLY and CDR2 FYNNEI come from the germline V gene. CDR3 region: CASSPPTGGGLQPQHF. As DNA, the CDR3 is TGTGCCAGCAGTCCTCCGACAGGGGGCGGGTTGCAGCCCCAGCATTTT.

CDR3 region: CASSLNRGLGNTIYF. DNA of the CDR3: TGTGCCAGCAGTCTAAACAGGGGGCTCGGAAACACCATATATTTT. The genes are TRBV28 and TRBJ1-3; 9 bases agree with TRBD1. Germline lookup yields CDR1 MDHEN and CDR2 SYDVKM. This CDR3 is 15 amino acids long. The J segment lost 4 bases and the V segment lost 5 bases, leaving 6 bases of the junction unmatched.

The V gene is TRBV15, the J gene TRBJ2-7; possible D gene TRBD1, 5 bases. Per germline, CDR1 LNHNV and CDR2 YYDKDF (reference sequence). The CDR3 covers 14 residues. Deletions cut 0 bases from V and 2 bases from J, with 8 bases between. This CDR3 is CATSREGLTYEQYF. DNA for the CDR3: TGTGCCACCAGCAGAGAGGGGCTGACCTACGAGCAGTACTTC.

This clone has only a few counts. The chain is built from TRBV5-6 and TRBJ1-6; tentatively, D is TRBD1 (5 bases). Germline-derived CDR1 and CDR2 are SGHDT and YYEEEE. Trimming removed 0 bases from V and 7 bases from J, with 8 bases in between. This CDR3 is 14 amino acids long. CDR3 sequence: CASSLARANSPLHF. CDR3 bases: TGTGCCAGCAGCTTGGCCAGGGCAAATTCACCCCTCCACTTT.

The chain uses TRBV5-1 and TRBJ1-6, with 10 bases matching TRBD1. The CDR3 sequence is 17 residues long. Germline CDR1 reads SGHRS; CDR2 reads YFSETQ. Trimming at V came to 5 bases and at J to 5 bases, leaving 10 bases not matched to a gene. The CDR3 nucleotides are TGCGCCAGCAGAAAGAACGGGGGGACAGGGGATAATTCACCCCTCCACTTT. Encoded protein: CASRKNGGTGDNSPLHF.

V gene TRBV4-2 combines with J gene TRBJ2-7, with D unresolved. This CDR3 has 15 residues. Germline lookup yields CDR1 LGHNA and CDR2 YNFKEQ. V was cut by 0 bases and J by 0 bases, with 9 bases left in between. The CDR3 here is CASSQETRTSYEQYF. Written as DNA, the CDR3 is TGTGCCAGCAGCCAAGAGACAAGAACCTCCTACGAGCAGTACTTC.

The chain has TRBV6-1 and TRBJ2-4, with TRBD2 as a possible D gene (7 bases). V lost 1 base, J lost 4 bases, and 14 bases lay in between. CDR1 is MNHNS and CDR2 is SASEGT in the germline V gene. The CDR3 totals 16 residues. The CDR3 loop reads CASSEESGDIKNIQYF. The CDR3 region has the DNA TGTGCCAGCAGTGAAGAAAGCGGGGACATTAAAAACATTCAGTACTTC.

The rearrangement uses TRBV2 and TRBJ2-1, with 9 bases lining up with TRBD2. With 2 bases clipped from V and 4 bases from J, the junction kept 6 bases outside the gene matches. The germline V gene has CDR1 SNHLY and CDR2 FYNNEI. This CDR3 comprises 16 residues. The CDR3 region has the DNA TGTGCCAGCAGTGAAATTATGCGGGGGGGATACAATGAGCAGTTCTTC. Amino acids: CASSEIMRGGYNEQFF. The entire variable domain, with the rest obtained from reference TRBV2 and TRBJ2-1, is as follows: EPEVTQTPSHQVTQMGQEVILRCVPISNHLYFYWYRQILGQKVEFLVSFYNNEISEKSEIFDDQFSVERPDGSNFTLKIRSTKLEDSAMYFCASSEIMRGGYNEQFFGPGTRLTVL.

The chain has TRBV6-1 and TRBJ2-3, with D unresolved. V was shortened by 2 bases and J by 3 bases, with 9 bases between the two germline ends. Germline values: CDR1 MNHNS, CDR2 SASEGT. This CDR3 has 14 residues. The CDR3 sequence is CASSERRSTDTQYF. CDR3 in DNA: TGTGCCAGCAGTGAAAGAAGGTCGACAGATACGCAGTATTTT.